The rows below give T cell receptor beta chains drawn from one sample of a study of blood T cells in healthy people across ages. TCRdb processed the 5' RACE reads anew with MiXCR; each CDR3 protein has one entry. The table records roughly 720,000 distinct CDR3 sequences, 50% to 65% of them present only once. Sequencing was done on a sample of blood. These receptors were collected from an older man in good health. Each CDR3 is given with its conserved first and last residue. A D gene is named only where the DNA matches it firmly. Clone sizes are given selectively: once, few, many, or a class where the clone is expanded.

TRBJ2-3,few,TRBV7-9,-,CASSSATSTDTQYF,TGTGCCAGCAGCTCTGCGACCAGCACAGATACGCAGTATTTT
TRBJ2-6,-,TRBV6-1,-,CASSAGSFSSGANVLTF,TGTGCCAGCAGTGCCGGGTCCTTCAGCTCTGGGGCCAACGTCCTGACTTTC
TRBJ2-1,once,TRBV20-1,TRBD2,CSARDLTSGTYNEQFF,TGCAGTGCTAGAGATCTGACTAGCGGGACCTACAATGAGCAGTTCTTC
TRBJ2-6,-,TRBV7-3,TRBD1,CASSVLNRGQDVLTF,TGTGCCAGCAGTGTTCTTAACAGGGGGCAAGACGTCCTGACTTTC
TRBJ2-7,-,TRBV20-1,TRBD1,CSAWRQGGSYEQYF,TGCAGTGCCTGGAGACAGGGCGGATCCTACGAGCAGTACTTC
TRBJ2-1,once,TRBV12-3/TRBV12-4,TRBD1,CASSPRGQGAGETQFF,TGTGCCAGCAGTCCCCGCGGACAGGGGGCGGGAGAGACCCAGTTCTTC
TRBJ1-1,-,TRBV3-1,TRBD1,CASGSTGGLDTEAFF,TGTGCCAGCGGATCCACAGGGGGGCTTGACACTGAAGCTTTCTTT
TRBJ2-1,-,TRBV14,TRBD2,CASSQGTSGRAYYNEQFF,TGTGCCAGCAGCCAAGGGACTAGCGGGAGGGCCTACTACAATGAGCAGTTCTTC
TRBJ2-1,-,TRBV5-1,TRBD2,CASSLMSGGGNEQFF,TGCGCCAGCAGCTTGATGAGCGGGGGGGGAAATGAGCAGTTCTTC
TRBJ1-2,-,TRBV28,-,CASSLGGGIRTYGYTF,TGTGCCAGCAGTCTAGGCGGGGGCATTCGAACCTATGGCTACACCTTC
TRBJ2-1,-,TRBV3-1,TRBD2,CASSNPGTSGIAEQFF,TGTGCCAGCAGCAACCCCGGGACTAGCGGGATAGCTGAGCAGTTCTTC
TRBJ1-4,-,TRBV28,-,CASRNGEKLFF,TGTGCCAGCAGGAACGGCGAAAAACTGTTTTTT
TRBJ2-3,-,TRBV14,TRBD2,CASSRPSGFTDTQYF,TGTGCCAGCAGCCGCCCTAGCGGGTTCACAGATACGCAGTATTTT
TRBJ2-1,-,TRBV7-3,-,CASSLQTGWNEQFF,TGTGCCAGCAGCTTACAAACAGGGTGGAATGAGCAGTTCTTC
TRBJ2-7,-,TRBV10-3,TRBD2,CAISDIQSTSGFGNEQYF,TGTGCCATCAGTGACATCCAATCTACTAGCGGGTTCGGGAACGAGCAGTACTTC
TRBJ2-3,-,TRBV19,TRBD1,CASKPTGADRYAYF,TGTGCCAGTAAACCGACAGGGGCGGACAGATACGCGTATTTT
TRBJ2-7,-,TRBV27,-,CASANRGRADYEQYF,TGTGCCAGCGCCAACAGGGGGAGGGCCGACTACGAGCAGTACTTC
TRBJ2-3,few,TRBV20-1,TRBD1,CSATPPGGFNTQYF,TGCAGTGCTACGCCCCCAGGGGGCTTTAATACGCAGTATTTT
TRBJ2-7,-,TRBV29-1,TRBD2,CSVDPGLAGSYEQYF,TGCAGCGTTGACCCCGGCCTAGCGGGATCCTACGAGCAGTACTTC
TRBJ1-1,-,TRBV7-9,-,CASSPGQSGWYTEAFF,TGTGCCAGCAGCCCTGGACAAAGTGGTTGGTACACTGAAGCTTTCTTT
TRBJ2-1,few,TRBV29-1,-,CSVVLRGSNEQFF,TGCAGCGTTGTCCTCAGGGGATCCAATGAGCAGTTCTTC
TRBJ2-7,-,TRBV5-1,TRBD2,CASSSGPGGYEQYF,TGCGCCAGCAGCTCAGGACCGGGAGGCTACGAGCAGTACTTC
TRBJ2-6,-,TRBV14,TRBD1,CASSLRQGGANVLTF,TGTGCCAGCAGCCTTCGACAGGGTGGGGCCAACGTCCTGACTTTC
TRBJ1-1,-,TRBV12-3/TRBV12-4,-,CASSPLGGNTEAFF,TGTGCCAGCTCCCCCCTGGGCGGGAACACTGAAGCTTTCTTT
TRBJ2-4,few,TRBV6-2/TRBV6-3,-,CASSPWTSKNIQYF,TGTGCCAGCAGTCCATGGACCTCCAAAAACATTCAGTACTTC
TRBJ2-1,-,TRBV29-1,-,CSVEGIAGTFNEQFF,TGCAGCGTTGAAGGGATCGCAGGGACCTTTAATGAGCAGTTCTTC
TRBJ2-1,few,TRBV27,-,CASSARTGAYNEQFF,TGTGCCAGCAGCGCCCGGACTGGAGCCTACAATGAGCAGTTCTTC
TRBJ2-1,-,TRBV6-6,TRBD2,CASSTGGLAGNEQFF,TGTGCCAGCAGTACGGGAGGCCTAGCGGGGAATGAGCAGTTCTTC
TRBJ1-2,-,TRBV29-1,-,CSVEGPFNTRWGYTF,TGCAGCGTCGAGGGGCCCTTTAACACCCGATGGGGCTACACCTTC
TRBJ2-1,few,TRBV28,TRBD2,CASSFRTSGTYNEQFF,TGTGCCAGCAGTTTCCGGACTAGCGGGACATACAATGAGCAGTTCTTC
TRBJ1-2,-,TRBV27,-,CASRQTANYGYTF,TGTGCCAGCAGACAGACAGCTAACTATGGCTACACCTTC
TRBJ2-2,-,TRBV6-5,TRBD2,CASSYPHGREWSTGELFF,TGTGCCAGCAGTTACCCTCATGGGCGGGAGTGGAGCACCGGGGAGCTGTTTTTT